These 27 T cell receptor beta chains were sequenced from one sample in a study of T cell responses to AZD1222 COVID-19 vaccine. The table came from immunoSEQ multiplex PCR; TCRdb's copy has only in-frame clones and leaves some out. This table has roughly 130,000 clones, just under 95% appearing once. The source was peripheral blood, collected on day 0 of AZD1222 vaccination. Source of these receptors: an adult in good health.

The chain is built from TRBV7-8 and TRBJ2-3; TRBD2 aligns across 10 bases. This CDR3 is 16 amino acids long. The V and J ends lost 4 bases and 3 bases, in that order; junction bases with no gene match: 7. Germline loops: CDR1 SGHVS, CDR2 FQNEAQ. The CDR3 DNA reads TGTGCCAGCAGCTCTCTACTAGCGGGGAATACAGATACGCAGTATTTT. Amino acid sequence: CASSSLLAGNTDTQYF.

The chain employs TRBV6-1 and TRBJ1-1; maybe TRBD1 (5 bases). Germline V CDR1 and CDR2: MNHNS, SASEGT. This CDR3 is built from 15 residues. V lost 0 bases and J 0 bases, leaving 8 bases between the germline ends. The CDR3 spells CASSEAEGLNTEAFF. The CDR3 region has the DNA TGTGCCAGCAGTGAAGCTGAGGGGTTGAACACTGAAGCTTTCTTT.

The chain is built from TRBV12-3 or TRBV12-4 and TRBJ1-2, with 8 bases that match TRBD1. V dropped 3 bases and J dropped 6; count of bases not matched to a gene: 3. The CDR3 consists of 13 residues. The CDR3 DNA follows: TGTGCCAGCAGTTTGGGACAGGTTAATGGCTACACCTTC. This codes for CASSLGQVNGYTF.

The chain links TRBV3-1 (or the pseudogene TRBV3-2) to TRBJ2-2; 7 bases map to TRBD2. CDR3 size: 16 residues. Germline V CDR1 and CDR2: LGHDT, YNNKEL (reference sequence). Losses at the gene ends were 1 base for V and 0 bases for J; bases not matched to a gene: 2. CDR3 DNA sequence: TGTGCCAGCAGCCAAGTAGGACTAGCGAACACCGGGGAGCTGTTTTTT. Protein sequence: CASSQVGLANTGELFF.

J is TRBJ2-5 and V is TRBV2, with TRBD2 as a possible D gene (6 bases). Trimming removed 4 bases from V and 5 bases from J, with 11 bases in between. In germline, CDR1 is SNHLY, CDR2 FYNNEI. The CDR3 consists of 13 residues. CDR3: CASSGPEGETQYF. CDR3 coding DNA: TGTGCCAGCAGTGGACCGGAGGGCGAGACCCAGTACTTC.

The V and J genes are TRBV7-9 and TRBJ2-6, with 7 bases identical to TRBD2. This CDR3 has 17 residues. The germline V gene encodes CDR1 SEHNR and CDR2 FQNEAQ (reference sequence). V gave up 8 bases and J gave up 0 bases; unmatched junction bases: 10. This chain's CDR3 is CASLLVSGGSGANVLTF. In nucleotides, the CDR3 is TGTGCCAGCTTACTCGTGTCGGGGGGCTCTGGGGCCAACGTCCTGACTTTC. The whole variable domain, filled in from reference TRBV7-9 and TRBJ2-6, reads DTGVSQNPRHKITKRGQNVTFRCDPISEHNRLYWYRQTLGQGPEFLTYFQNEAQLEKSRLLSDRFSAERPKGSFSTLEIQRTEQGDSAMYLCASLLVSGGSGANVLTFGAGSRLTVL.

The V gene is TRBV28, the J gene TRBJ2-7; D may be TRBD1 or TRBD2 (6 bases each). V lost 3 bases and J lost 5, with 11 bases in between. CDR3 length equals 13 residues. Germline CDR1 MDHEN, CDR2 SYDVKM. The CDR3 DNA reads as TGTGCCAGCAGTTTTCAGGGGAGGAACGAGCAGTACTTC. As protein: CASSFQGRNEQYF.

This chain links TRBV28 with TRBJ2-7; tentative D call: TRBD1 (6 bases). Germline V CDR1 and CDR2: MDHEN, SYDVKM. Trimming shortened V by 8 bases and J by 1 base, and 15 bases separated the two germline ends. The CDR3 sequence is 14 residues long. The CDR3 DNA reads TGTGCCAGCCTAGGACAGAGTTTATCCTACGAGCAGTACTTC. This codes for CASLGQSLSYEQYF.

V gene TRBV6-5 combines with J gene TRBJ1-6; a possible D gene is TRBD1 (6 bases). The V end was cut by 9 bases, the J end by 6 bases, with 18 bases between. CDR1 and CDR2 from the germline V gene are MNHEY and SVGAGI. This CDR3 contains 15 residues. The CDR3 region has the DNA TGTGCCAGGGGGGCCGAACCCCCGGGTAATTCACCCCTCCACTTT. This translates into CARGAEPPGNSPLHF.

The V and J genes are TRBV11-2 and TRBJ1-2; 7 nucleotides line up with TRBD1. The germline V gene has CDR1 SGHAT and CDR2 FQNNGV. The CDR3 length is 16 residues. The V segment lost 4 bases and the J segment 0 bases; nucleotides outside the gene matches: 8. In DNA form, the CDR3 reads TGTGCCAGCAGCTCACCCAGACAGGGCACTAACTATGGCTACACCTTC. Encoded protein: CASSSPRQGTNYGYTF.

This sequence joins TRBV30 and TRBJ1-3; D remains unclear. Trimming took 4 bases from V and 0 from J, leaving 4 bases between them. The CDR3 contains 12 residues. Germline values: CDR1 GTSNPN, CDR2 SVGIG (reference sequence). The CDR3 coding sequence is TGTGCCTGGAAAGACTCTGGAAACACCATATATTTT. Amino acid sequence: CAWKDSGNTIYF.

This sequence joins TRBV10-1 and TRBJ2-1; D gene uncertain. With 8 bases removed from V and 0 bases from J, the gap between germline ends came to 5 bases. The CDR3 has 12 residues. Germline CDR1 is WNHNN and CDR2 is SYGVQD (reference sequence). CDR3 in DNA: TGCGCCAGCCCGTTCTCCTACAATGAGCAGTTCTTC. This encodes CASPFSYNEQFF.

The V gene is TRBV10-2, the J gene TRBJ2-7, with a weak D call TRBD1 (6 bases). This CDR3 contains 14 residues. Trimming removed 8 bases from V and 0 bases from J, with 14 bases in between. CDR1 and CDR2 (germline): WSHSY, SAAADI. For the CDR3, the DNA is TGCGCCAGCTGTGTACAGGGTTCCTCCTACGAGCAGTACTTC. It codes for CASCVQGSSYEQYF.

The chain links TRBV6-2 or TRBV6-3 to TRBJ1-5; no firm D call. The germline V gene has CDR1 MNHEY and CDR2 SVGEGT. V was cut by 1 base and J by 7 bases, with 5 bases left in between. The CDR3 contains 12 residues. The CDR3 sequence: CASSYWKQPQHF. CDR3 sequence (DNA): TGTGCCAGCAGTTACTGGAAACAGCCCCAGCATTTT.

The chain joins TRBV18 to TRBJ2-5; D possibly corresponds to TRBD1 (6 bases). Germline CDR1 reads KGHSH; CDR2 reads LQKENI. The CDR3 consists of 13 residues. Trimming removed 3 bases from V and 4 bases from J, with 9 bases in between. The CDR3 DNA reads TGTGCCAGCTCACCCTTCAGGGGAGAGACCCAGTACTTC. The encoded protein is CASSPFRGETQYF.

The rearrangement uses TRBV10-1 and TRBJ2-1; no firm D call. The CDR3 sequence is 11 residues long. CDR1 WNHNN and CDR2 SYGVQD come from the germline V gene (reference sequence). With 6 bases removed from V and 9 bases from J, the gap between germline ends came to 9 bases. CDR3 protein: CASSVIGEQFF. The CDR3 bases are TGCGCCAGCAGCGTTATTGGTGAGCAGTTCTTC.

CDR3 sequence: CASSFQTGSEQYF. CDR3 coding DNA: TGTGCCAGCAGCTTTCAGACAGGGAGCGAGCAGTACTTC. The chain has TRBV9 and TRBJ2-7; 7 nucleotides line up with TRBD1. The trim removed 4 bases at V and 6 bases at J, leaving 7 bases unmatched. The CDR3 has 13 amino acids. Per the germline V gene, CDR1 is SGDLS and CDR2 is YYNGEE.

The chain carries TRBV5-5 and TRBJ1-2; 8 bases are a match to TRBD1. The CDR3 length is 15 residues. The germline CDR1 and CDR2 sequences are SGHKS and YYEKEE (reference sequence). Losses at the gene ends were 4 bases for V and 4 bases for J; bases not matched to a gene: 9. The CDR3 region is CASSPRTGLGYGYTF. Written as DNA, the CDR3 is TGTGCCAGCAGCCCTCGGACAGGGTTGGGCTATGGCTACACCTTC.

The CDR3 loop reads CASSFGQYAEQYF. The CDR3 nucleotides read TGTGCCAGCAGTTTCGGACAGTATGCCGAGCAGTACTTC. V and J are TRBV12-3 or TRBV12-4 and TRBJ2-7; tentatively, D is TRBD1 (6 bases). V lost 3 bases to trimming and J lost 6 bases, with 12 bases between them. There are 13 residues in the CDR3.

This rearrangement joins TRBV5-4 to TRBJ1-1, with TRBD1 matching 7 bases. CDR1 SGHNT and CDR2 YYREEE come from the germline V gene (reference sequence). This CDR3 region has 14 residues. Trimming at V came to 4 bases and at J to 1 base, leaving 4 bases not matched to a gene. The CDR3 loop reads CASSIHRGNTEAFF. The CDR3 nucleotides read TGTGCCAGCAGCATTCACAGGGGGAACACTGAAGCTTTCTTT. Drawing the rest from reference TRBV5-4 and TRBJ1-1, the complete variable domain is ETGVTQSPTHLIKTRGQQVTLRCSSQSGHNTVSWYQQALGQGPQFIFQYYREEENGRGNFPPRFSGLQFPNYSSELNVNALELDDSALYLCASSIHRGNTEAFFGQGTRLTVV.

J is TRBJ2-2 and V is TRBV7-6; D gene unclear. V lost 1 base to trimming and J lost 1 base, with 1 base between them. This CDR3 is built from 13 residues. Germline CDR1 SGHVS, CDR2 FNYEAQ. The CDR3 DNA reads as TGTGCCAGCAGCTTAGGGAACACCGGGGAGCTGTTTTTT. Its protein is CASSLGNTGELFF. Based on the CDR3 plus reference TRBV7-6 and TRBJ2-2, the full variable domain is GAGVSQSPRYKVTKRGQDVALRCDPISGHVSLYWYRQALGQGPEFLTYFNYEAQQDKSGLPNDRFSAERPEGSISTLTIQRTEQRDSAMYRCASSLGNTGELFFGEGSRLTVL.

The chain carries TRBV29-1 and TRBJ1-4; 11 positions agree with TRBD1. The germline gives CDR1 SQVTM, CDR2 ANQGSEA. Trimming took 7 bases from V and 7 from J; bases not matched to a gene: 2. This CDR3 region has 12 residues. CDR3 protein: CSAGTGGEKLFF. CDR3 bases: TGCAGCGCCGGGACAGGGGGTGAAAAACTGTTTTTT. Full variable domain (rest looked up from reference TRBV29-1 and TRBJ1-4): SAVISQKPSRDICQRGTSLTIQCQVDSQVTMMFWYRQQPGQSLTLIATANQGSEATYESGFVIDKFPISRPNLTFSTLTVSNMSPEDSSIYLCSAGTGGEKLFFGSGTQLSVL.

This clone occurred once. This chain links TRBV6-2 or TRBV6-3 with TRBJ1-1; 7 nucleotides agree with TRBD1. Germline V gene sequence: CDR1 MNHEY, CDR2 SVGEGT. Unmatched junction bases numbered 3, after V lost 2 bases and J lost 0 bases. The CDR3 runs to 15 residues. CDR3 loop: CASSYRRGMNTEAFF. In nucleotides, the CDR3 is TGTGCCAGCAGTTACCGCAGGGGGATGAACACTGAAGCTTTCTTT.

V gene TRBV24-1 combines with J gene TRBJ1-4, with 9 bases identical to TRBD1. The J segment lost 6 bases and the V segment lost 4 bases, leaving 14 bases of the junction unmatched. Germline assignment: CDR1 KGHDR and CDR2 SFDVKD. The CDR3 contains 18 residues. The CDR3 DNA follows: TGTGCCACCAGTGACCCGGGACAGGGAGTGGCGGGTGATGAAAAACTGTTTTTT. It is translated as CATSDPGQGVAGDEKLFF.

The chain is built from TRBV15 and TRBJ1-1; D is undetermined. V lost 0 bases to trimming and J lost 5 bases, with 4 bases between them. This CDR3 contains 12 residues. Germline V gene lookup returns CDR1 LNHNV and CDR2 YYDKDF (reference sequence). Here the CDR3 reads CATSRDGTEAFF. The CDR3 coding sequence is TGTGCCACCAGCAGAGATGGAACTGAAGCTTTCTTT.

The V and J genes are TRBV5-1 and TRBJ1-2, with D unclear. This CDR3 region has 12 residues. Trimming pared 5 bases from V and 10 bases from J, leaving 15 bases between. The germline gives CDR1 SGHRS, CDR2 YFSETQ. CDR3 amino acids: CASRRTDRDYTF. The CDR3 DNA reads TGCGCCAGCAGGCGTACCGACCGAGACTACACCTTC.

The chain uses TRBV28 and TRBJ1-2; 7 nucleotides align to TRBD1. With 5 bases clipped from V and 2 bases from J, the junction kept 5 bases outside the gene matches. Germline V gives CDR1 MDHEN, CDR2 SYDVKM. The CDR3 extends over 14 amino acids. The CDR3 loop is CASSQGGYNYGYTF. The CDR3 DNA follows: TGTGCCAGCAGTCAGGGGGGATACAACTATGGCTACACCTTC.